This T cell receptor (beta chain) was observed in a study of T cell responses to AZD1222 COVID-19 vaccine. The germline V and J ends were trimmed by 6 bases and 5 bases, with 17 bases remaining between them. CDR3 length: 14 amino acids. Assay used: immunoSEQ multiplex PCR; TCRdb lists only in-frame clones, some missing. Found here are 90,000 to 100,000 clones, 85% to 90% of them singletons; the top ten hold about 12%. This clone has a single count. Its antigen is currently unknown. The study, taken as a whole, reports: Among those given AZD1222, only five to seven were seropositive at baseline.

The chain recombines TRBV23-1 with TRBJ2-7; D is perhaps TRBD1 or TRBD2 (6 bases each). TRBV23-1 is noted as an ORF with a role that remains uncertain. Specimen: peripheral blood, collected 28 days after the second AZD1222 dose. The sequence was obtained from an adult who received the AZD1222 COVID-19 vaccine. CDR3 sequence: CASSNRACGDEQYF. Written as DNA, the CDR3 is TGCGCCAGCAGCAACAGGGCCTGCGGGGACGAGCAGTACTTC.